One sample yielded the 24 T cell receptor beta chains listed below, sequenced in a study of beta chain features in type 1 diabetes. The entirety of the isolated RNA underwent reverse transcription, so expressed TCRB transcripts were sequenced. The table came from immunoSEQ multiplex PCR; TCRdb's copy has only in-frame clones and leaves some out. The repertoire holds a few hundred thousand clones, with around 16% as singletons. The source material was naive CD4+ T cells from blood. The receptors were sampled from a woman younger than 30 in good health.

This clone was counted only a few times. This chain links TRBV4-1 with TRBJ1-2, with 7 bases matching TRBD1. V gave up 1 base and J gave up 4 bases; unmatched junction bases: 6. This CDR3 spans 15 amino acids. Germline CDR1 reads MGHRA; CDR2 reads YSYEKL. Written as DNA, the CDR3 is TGCGCCAGCAGCCAAGCTCCCGGACAGGTCTATGGCTACACCTTC. It codes for CASSQAPGQVYGYTF.

In its sample, this clone was seen a few times. V usage is TRBV7-7 and J usage is TRBJ2-5, with 7 bases aligning to TRBD2. Germline CDR1 reads SSHAT; CDR2 reads FNYEAQ (reference sequence). The CDR3 totals 16 residues. Trimming removed 5 bases from V and 0 bases from J; junction bases left unmatched: 9. The CDR3 spells CASSPTGLADQETQYF. As DNA, the CDR3 is TGTGCCAGCAGCCCCACGGGGCTAGCGGACCAAGAGACCCAGTACTTC. Together with reference TRBV7-7 and TRBJ2-5, the CDR3 gives the full variable domain: GAGVSQSPRYKVTKRGQDVTLRCDPISSHATLYWYQQALGQGPEFLTYFNYEAQPDKSGLPSDRFSAERPEGSISTLTIQRTEQRDSAMYRCASSPTGLADQETQYFGPGTRLLVL.

This clone occurred a few times. The V call is TRBV30, the J call TRBJ2-1; 8 bases match TRBD2. J lost 4 bases, V lost 1 base, and 6 bases had no gene match. This CDR3 is 15 amino acids long. In germline, CDR1 is GTSNPN, CDR2 SVGIG (reference sequence). CDR3 bases: TGTGCCTGGAGTGGACGACTAGCGATATACAATGAGCAGTTCTTC. It yields the protein CAWSGRLAIYNEQFF.

V usage is TRBV10-3 and J usage is TRBJ2-7, with 7 bases aligning to TRBD1. The CDR3 length is 14 residues. The germline gives CDR1 ENHRY, CDR2 SYGVKD. V trimming: 8 bases; J trimming: 2 bases; junction bases outside the gene matches: 9. The CDR3 is CAISGTVRTYEQYF. DNA of the CDR3: TGTGCCATCTCAGGGACAGTTCGGACCTACGAGCAGTACTTC.

This clone appeared a few times. The rearrangement links TRBV30 to TRBJ1-4, with 8 positions matching TRBD1. There are 13 residues in the CDR3. Trimming at V came to 5 bases and at J to 5 bases, leaving 4 bases not matched to a gene. In germline, CDR1 is GTSNPN, CDR2 SVGIG (reference sequence). The DNA of the CDR3 is TGTGCCTGGTACGGACAGGGCAATGAAAAACTGTTTTTT. It is translated as CAWYGQGNEKLFF.

The gene calls are TRBV6-5 and TRBJ2-1, with TRBD1 matching 8 bases. The CDR3 length is 15 residues. V was clipped by 6 bases and J by 0 bases; unmatched bases: 4. Germline assignment: CDR1 MNHEY and CDR2 SVGAGI. CDR3 in DNA: TGTGCCAGCAGCCAACAGGGGGGCTCCTACAATGAGCAGTTCTTC. It translates to CASSQQGGSYNEQFF.

A few counts support this clone. V is TRBV18 and J is TRBJ2-5; D is perhaps TRBD1 (6 bases). Per the germline V gene, CDR1 is KGHSH and CDR2 is LQKENI. The CDR3 has 16 residues. With 6 bases removed from V and 5 bases from J, the gap between germline ends came to 22 bases. In DNA, the CDR3 is TGTGCCAGCTCTCAAGCAAGGGGGAAAGGTGTTGAGACCCAGTACTTC. Translation: CASSQARGKGVETQYF.

A few counts support this clone. CDR3: CASSQDRGRTNIQYF. CDR3 nucleotides: TGCGCCAGCAGCCAGGACAGGGGCCGAACAAACATTCAGTACTTC. V usage is TRBV4-1 and J usage is TRBJ2-4; 9 bases are shared with TRBD1. The CDR3 length is 15 residues. After removal of 3 bases from V and 6 bases from J, the junction contained 6 bases not matched to a gene. Germline values: CDR1 MGHRA, CDR2 YSYEKL.

There are a few counts of this clone. The V and J genes are TRBV9 and TRBJ2-7; 9 bases fit TRBD2. The CDR3 has 14 residues. Trimming cost V 4 bases and J 6 bases; bases outside gene matches: 8. From germline, CDR1 is SGDLS and CDR2 YYNGEE. The CDR3 coding sequence is TGTGCCAGCAGCCCCTTTGGGACTAGCTTCGAGCAGTACTTC. Protein product: CASSPFGTSFEQYF. The full variable domain, with the rest looked up from reference TRBV9 and TRBJ2-7, is DSGVTQTPKHLITATGQRVTLRCSPRSGDLSVYWYQQSLDQGLQFLIQYYNGEERAKGNILERFSAQQFPDLHSELNLSSLELGDSALYFCASSPFGTSFEQYFGPGTRLTVT.

About this clone itself: The same CDR3 also results from other DNA sequences found in this sample. This sequence joins TRBV18 and TRBJ2-7; 10 bases map to TRBD1. CDR3 length: 14 amino acids. Trimming at V came to 3 bases and at J to 3 bases, leaving 2 bases not matched to a gene. From germline, CDR1 is KGHSH and CDR2 LQKENI. CDR3 protein: CASSPWDRGYEQYF. CDR3 coding DNA: TGTGCCAGCTCACCTTGGGACAGGGGCTACGAGCAGTACTTC.

This clone has a handful of counts. The chain is built from TRBV29-1 and TRBJ1-2; TRBD1 matches at 8 bases. The CDR3 covers 11 residues. Germline V gene lookup returns CDR1 SQVTM and CDR2 ANQGSEA. Losses at the gene ends were 7 bases for V and 8 bases for J; bases not matched to a gene: 6. The CDR3 here is CSAEPGGGYTF. CDR3 coding DNA: TGCAGCGCCGAACCAGGGGGCGGCTACACCTTC.

The chain recombines TRBV7-9 with TRBJ2-1; D is undetermined. V was trimmed by 5 bases and J by 15 bases, leaving 20 bases between them. Germline assignment: CDR1 SEHNR and CDR2 FQNEAQ (reference sequence). The CDR3 is 13 residues long. The CDR3 DNA reads TGTGCCAGCAGCCGACCTAGGATAGATCGAACGTTCTTC. Encoded protein: CASSRPRIDRTFF.

The rearrangement links TRBV7-9 to TRBJ2-2; D not resolved. The CDR3 runs 15 residues. Trimming stripped 2 bases from V and 3 bases from J, with 10 bases between. Germline V lookup: CDR1 SEHNR, CDR2 FQNEAQ (reference sequence). The CDR3, as DNA: TGTGCCAGCAGCTTAAGCACGGCGGACACCGGGGAGCTGTTTTTT. Amino acid sequence: CASSLSTADTGELFF.

This chain connects TRBV15 to TRBJ2-7; 7 nucleotides line up with TRBD2. V shed 0 bases, J shed 3 bases, and the junction held 8 bases outside the gene matches. Germline CDR1 LNHNV, CDR2 YYDKDF (reference sequence). The CDR3 has 16 residues. The CDR3 here is CATSRDKVGGSYEQYF. In DNA, the CDR3 is TGTGCCACCAGCAGAGATAAAGTGGGAGGGAGCTACGAGCAGTACTTC.

The gene calls are TRBV4-1 and TRBJ2-5; TRBD2 aligns across 7 bases. CDR1 and CDR2 from the germline V gene are MGHRA and YSYEKL. The CDR3 spans 16 residues. The ends lost 3 bases at V and 5 bases at J; junction bases unmatched: 12. The CDR3 protein is CASSQAPSGWAETQYF. CDR3 nucleotides: TGCGCCAGCAGCCAGGCCCCTAGCGGTTGGGCGGAGACCCAGTACTTC.

This clone was counted a few times. The chain joins TRBV18 to TRBJ1-1; weak D call: TRBD1 (6 bases). The CDR3 has 14 residues. CDR1 is KGHSH and CDR2 is LQKENI in the germline V gene. V was cut by 1 base and J by 3 bases, with 9 bases left in between. As DNA, the CDR3 is TGTGCCAGCTCACCACTCGGGGGGCACACTGAAGCTTTCTTT. The encoded protein is CASSPLGGHTEAFF. The complete variable domain, with remaining parts taken from reference TRBV18 and TRBJ1-1, reads NAGVMQNPRHLVRRRGQEARLRCSPMKGHSHVYWYRQLPEEGLKFMVYLQKENIIDESGMPKERFSAEFPKEGPSILRIQQVVRGDSAAYFCASSPLGGHTEAFFGQGTRLTVV.

This clone was counted only a few times. This chain uses TRBV29-1 with TRBJ2-5, with D perhaps TRBD1 (6 bases). Trimming stripped 3 bases from V and 2 bases from J, with 7 bases between. Germline values: CDR1 SQVTM, CDR2 ANQGSEA. This CDR3 spans 12 amino acids. The CDR3 reads CSVEDSQETQYF. The DNA of the CDR3 is TGCAGCGTTGAGGACAGTCAAGAGACCCAGTACTTC.

The rearrangement links TRBV6-5 to TRBJ1-2; maybe TRBD1 (5 bases). With 1 base removed from V and 9 bases from J, the gap between germline ends came to 18 bases. Germline V gene sequence: CDR1 MNHEY, CDR2 SVGAGI. This CDR3 comprises 15 residues. CDR3 residues: CASSYLGSLGGSYTF. Written as DNA, the CDR3 is TGTGCCAGCAGTTACTTGGGCAGCTTGGGGGGGAGCTACACCTTC.

CDR3 in DNA: TGTGCCAGCAGCTCAAGAGCGGGTCGGGAGCAGTTCTTC. It yields the protein CASSSRAGREQFF. J is TRBJ2-1 and V is TRBV7-2, with a possible D match to TRBD2 (6 bases). The germline CDR1 and CDR2 sequences are SGHTA and FQGNSA. The CDR3 is 13 residues long. The ends were cut back, 4 bases at V and 10 bases at J, with 14 bases in the middle.

This clone appeared a few times. This rearrangement joins TRBV30 to TRBJ2-7; possibly TRBD1 for D (5 bases). The CDR3 loop spans 14 amino acids. From germline, CDR1 is GTSNPN and CDR2 SVGIG (reference sequence). Trimming shortened V by 0 bases and J by 6 bases, and 15 bases separated the two germline ends. This CDR3 is CAWSVLDVGAEQYF. CDR3 nucleotide sequence: TGTGCCTGGAGTGTCCTTGATGTAGGGGCCGAGCAGTACTTC.

This clone has a handful of counts. This sequence joins TRBV7-2 and TRBJ2-7; 11 bases are shared with TRBD2. Trimming took 5 bases from V and 6 from J; bases not matched to a gene: 12. This CDR3 contains 16 residues. Germline CDR1 SGHTA, CDR2 FQGNSA. CDR3 residues: CASSGRGKGLAAEQYF. DNA for the CDR3: TGTGCCAGCAGCGGAAGAGGGAAGGGACTAGCGGCCGAGCAGTACTTC.

V usage is TRBV5-8 and J usage is TRBJ2-1; 8 nucleotides agree with TRBD1. Germline CDR1 SGHTS, CDR2 YDEGEE. V shed 9 bases, J shed 1 base, and the junction held 6 bases outside the gene matches. The CDR3 sequence is 14 residues long. The DNA of the CDR3 is TGTGCCACCGGCCAGGGGGCATCCTACAATGAGCAGTTCTTC. Translating it yields CATGQGASYNEQFF.

This chain uses TRBV29-1 with TRBJ2-3; unclear D gene. Germline CDR1 and CDR2: SQVTM and ANQGSEA. The CDR3 is 14 amino acids. The V and J ends lost 2 bases and 0 bases respectively, with 9 bases between them. This chain's CDR3 is CSVESELSTDTQYF. The DNA of the CDR3 is TGCAGCGTTGAATCTGAGCTAAGCACAGATACGCAGTATTTT.

This clone was observed a few times. The chain carries TRBV7-2 and TRBJ2-2; 7 bases map to TRBD2. V lost 9 bases and J lost 5; bases outside the gene matches: 9. The CDR3 is made up of 14 amino acids. Looked up from germline, CDR1 is SGHTA and CDR2 is FQGNSA. The CDR3 spells CASGRAGVTGELFF. CDR3 DNA sequence: TGTGCCAGTGGACGCGCGGGGGTAACCGGGGAGCTGTTTTTT.